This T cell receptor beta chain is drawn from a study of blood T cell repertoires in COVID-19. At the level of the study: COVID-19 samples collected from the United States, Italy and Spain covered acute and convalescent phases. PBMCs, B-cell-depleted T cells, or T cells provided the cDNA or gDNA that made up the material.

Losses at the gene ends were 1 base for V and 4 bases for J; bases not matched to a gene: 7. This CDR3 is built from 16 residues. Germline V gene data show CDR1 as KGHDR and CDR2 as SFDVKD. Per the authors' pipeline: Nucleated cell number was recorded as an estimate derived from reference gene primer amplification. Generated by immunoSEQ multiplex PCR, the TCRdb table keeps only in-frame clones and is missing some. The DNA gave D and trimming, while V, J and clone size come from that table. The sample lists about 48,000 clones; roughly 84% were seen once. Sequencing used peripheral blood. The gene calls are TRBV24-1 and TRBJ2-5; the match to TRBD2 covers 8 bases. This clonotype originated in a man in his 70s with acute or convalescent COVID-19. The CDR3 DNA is TGTGCCACCAGTGATTTTGGGGCTAGCGGGCGAGAGACCCAGTACTTC. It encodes CATSDFGASGRETQYF.